These 14 T cell receptor beta chains came from one sample sequenced in a study of blood T cell repertoires in COVID-19. Assay used: immunoSEQ multiplex PCR; TCRdb lists only in-frame clones, some missing. The repertoire holds some 140,000 clones, with roughly four fifths as singletons. Sequenced input: peripheral blood. These receptors were obtained from a man aged 80 or over with acute or convalescent COVID-19.

This chain joins TRBV6-5 and TRBJ1-2, with TRBD1 as a possible D gene (5 bases). Germline-derived CDR1 and CDR2 are MNHEY and SVGAGI. V was pared by 10 bases and J by 4 bases, with 19 bases between. This CDR3 has 14 amino acids. In DNA, the CDR3 is TGTGCCACATCCCTCAGGGTGAGTGGCTATGGCTACACCTTC. Translating gives CATSLRVSGYGYTF.

The chain uses TRBV6-5 and TRBJ2-1, with a weak D call TRBD2 (5 bases). Germline CDR1 is MNHEY and CDR2 is SVGAGI. The V gene lost 11 bases and the J gene lost 5 bases, with 10 bases spanning the gap. The length of the CDR3 is 11 residues. The CDR3: CALRGNNEQFF. CDR3 bases: TGTGCCCTGAGAGGGAACAATGAGCAGTTCTTC.

The chain joins TRBV7-2 to TRBJ2-7; no reliable D call. Trimming removed 2 bases from V and 7 bases from J, with 12 bases in between. Germline values: CDR1 SGHTA, CDR2 FQGNSA. The CDR3 totals 13 residues. The CDR3 DNA reads TGTGCCAGCAGCTTAAACCCTCCTAGGGAGCAGTACTTC. The encoded protein is CASSLNPPREQYF.

This clone was counted between two and nine times. V is TRBV5-4 and J is TRBJ1-2, with a possible D match to TRBD1 (6 bases). The CDR3 is 12 residues long. Germline-derived CDR1 and CDR2 are SGHNT and YYREEE (reference sequence). V gave up 2 bases and J gave up 9 bases, with 11 bases separating them. CDR3: CASSLGTNSYTF. In DNA form, the CDR3 reads TGTGCCAGCAGCTTAGGGACAAACAGCTACACCTTC.

Note on this clone: Within the sample, other DNA sequences also encode this same CDR3. The chain combines TRBV5-1 with TRBJ1-4, with 8 bases lining up with TRBD1. Germline V gene lookup returns CDR1 SGHRS and CDR2 YFSETQ. The V segment lost 5 bases and the J segment 8 bases; nucleotides outside the gene matches: 8. The CDR3 is 14 amino acids. The CDR3 DNA is TGCGCCAGCAGTAGAGGACAGGGCGGGGAAAAACTGTTTTTT. It encodes CASSRGQGGEKLFF.

This rearrangement joins TRBV7-2 to TRBJ1-2; possibly TRBD1 for D (6 bases). CDR1 and CDR2 (germline): SGHTA, FQGNSA. The V gene lost 1 base and the J gene lost 0 bases, with 12 bases spanning the gap. The CDR3 loop spans 16 amino acids. This CDR3 reads CASSLGAAGANYGYTF. The CDR3 DNA reads as TGTGCCAGCAGCTTAGGGGCGGCAGGGGCTAACTATGGCTACACCTTC.

This clone was counted between two and nine times. V gene TRBV10-1 combines with J gene TRBJ2-7; no clear D. The CDR3 sequence is 9 residues long. V shed 11 bases and J shed 7 bases, with 9 bases lying between them. Germline V gene lookup returns CDR1 WNHNN and CDR2 SYGVQD (reference sequence). The CDR3, as DNA: TGCGCCCCCCGTTTGGAGCAGTACGTC. It specifies CAPRLEQYV.

This chain connects TRBV12-3 or TRBV12-4 to TRBJ1-2; D possibly corresponds to TRBD1 (5 bases). The germline V and J ends were trimmed by 7 bases and 7 bases, with 16 bases remaining between them. The CDR3 covers 13 residues. The chain's CDR3 is CASTPKRGVGYTF. The CDR3 DNA is TGTGCCAGCACTCCCAAACGGGGGGTTGGCTACACCTTC.

The chain recombines TRBV7-6 with TRBJ2-7, with D tentatively TRBD1 (5 bases). The CDR3 has 15 residues. Between the trimmed V and J ends, which lost 4 bases and 0 bases, there was a span of 13 bases. Germline CDR1 reads SGHVS; CDR2 reads FNYEAQ. In DNA, the CDR3 is TGTGCCAGCAGCTCTGGGGCGCGGAGCTCCTACGAGCAGTACTTC. This codes for CASSSGARSSYEQYF.

This CDR3 reads CASSGGGGPSTDTQYF. The CDR3 coding sequence is TGCGCCAGCAGCGGGGGGGGCGGACCTAGCACAGATACGCAGTATTTT. This chain links TRBV10-2 with TRBJ2-3, with 8 bases that match TRBD2. The CDR3 totals 16 residues. V lost 6 bases and J lost 0; bases outside the gene matches: 8. The germline V gene encodes CDR1 WSHSY and CDR2 SAAADI.

This clone was detected ten times or more. The chain recombines TRBV29-1 with TRBJ2-1, with TRBD2 matching 8 bases. The CDR3 is made up of 15 amino acids. Per germline, CDR1 SQVTM and CDR2 ANQGSEA. The ends lost 5 bases at V and 0 bases at J; junction bases unmatched: 6. This CDR3 is CSVRTRGGSYNEQFF. CDR3 nucleotides: TGCAGCGTTCGTACACGGGGGGGCTCCTACAATGAGCAGTTCTTC.

This clone was found a few times. CDR3 nucleotide sequence: TGTGCCAGCAGCTTATTAGGGGAGCTGTTTTTT. Amino acids: CASSLLGELFF. This chain joins TRBV7-2 and TRBJ2-2, with D hard to call. The germline V gene encodes CDR1 SGHTA and CDR2 FQGNSA. The CDR3 sequence is 11 residues long. The germline V and J ends were trimmed by 2 bases and 8 bases, with 3 bases remaining between them.

This clone has a single count. The chain has TRBV6-5 and TRBJ2-1; 7 positions agree with TRBD1. The CDR3 runs to 16 residues. After removal of 3 bases from V and 6 bases from J, the junction contained 11 bases not matched to a gene. Germline values: CDR1 MNHEY, CDR2 SVGAGI. The CDR3 region is CASSYRGGLLINEQFF. The DNA of the CDR3 is TGTGCCAGCAGTTATAGAGGGGGCCTTTTAATCAATGAGCAGTTCTTC.

The J gene is TRBJ2-5, the V gene TRBV4-3, with TRBD1 identical over 9 bases. The V gene end was trimmed by 1 base and the J gene end by 5 bases; junction bases not matched to a gene: 2. Germline V gene lookup returns CDR1 LGHNA and CDR2 YSLEER. This CDR3 comprises 14 residues. The CDR3 DNA reads TGCGCCAGCAGCCAAGGGACAGGGGCGGAGACCCAGTACTTC. This encodes CASSQGTGAETQYF.